The 20 T cell receptor beta chains given below trace back to one sample, sequenced in a study of identical twins. Using its own MiXCR run on the 5' RACE reads, TCRdb lists one record per CDR3 protein. The table records a few hundred thousand distinct CDR3 sequences, roughly 9% of them present only once. Sequenced input: naive T cells sorted from blood. Receptors originate from a woman aged 50 to 65 in good health.

This clonotype was recorded a few times. The chain recombines TRBV2 with TRBJ1-5; no reliable D call. The germline V gene encodes CDR1 SNHLY and CDR2 FYNNEI. This CDR3 has 13 residues. Trimming removed 6 bases from V and 1 base from J, with 7 bases in between. CDR3 region: CASRRQSNQPQHF. The CDR3 DNA follows: TGTGCCAGCAGACGCCAGAGCAATCAGCCCCAGCATTTT. Based on the CDR3 plus reference TRBV2 and TRBJ1-5, the full variable domain is EPEVTQTPSHQVTQMGQEVILRCVPISNHLYFYWYRQILGQKVEFLVSFYNNEISEKSEIFDDQFSVERPDGSNFTLKIRSTKLEDSAMYFCASRRQSNQPQHFGDGTRLSIL.

The rearrangement links TRBV5-4 to TRBJ2-2; 8 bases match TRBD1. From germline, CDR1 is SGHNT and CDR2 YYREEE (reference sequence). The CDR3 totals 16 residues. After removal of 6 bases from V and 4 bases from J, the junction contained 11 bases not matched to a gene. In DNA form, the CDR3 reads TGTGCCAGCACCACGGCGACAGGGACAGGCACCGGGGAGCTGTTTTTT. This codes for CASTTATGTGTGELFF.

V gene TRBV6-1 combines with J gene TRBJ1-4; D possibly corresponds to TRBD1 (5 bases). Germline V lookup: CDR1 MNHNS, CDR2 SASEGT. V gave up 4 bases and J gave up 10 bases, with 16 bases separating them. This CDR3 has 14 amino acids. CDR3 in amino acids: CASSAGQGLGKLFF. The DNA for the CDR3 is TGTGCCAGCAGTGCGGGGCAGGGATTGGGAAAACTGTTTTTT.

This chain connects TRBV5-6 to TRBJ2-7; 9 bases agree with TRBD1. V gave up 0 bases and J gave up 0 bases; unmatched junction bases: 4. Germline V gene data show CDR1 as SGHDT and CDR2 as YYEEEE. This CDR3 is 16 amino acids long. The CDR3 DNA reads TGTGCCAGCAGCTTGGACAGGGGGCTGAGCTCCTACGAGCAGTACGTC. Its protein is CASSLDRGLSSYEQYV.

The V gene is TRBV29-1, the J gene TRBJ2-7; D might be TRBD1 or TRBD2, each matching 5 bases. Germline V lookup: CDR1 SQVTM, CDR2 ANQGSEA. The V gene lost 6 bases and the J gene lost 4 bases, with 10 bases spanning the gap. This CDR3 contains 11 residues. Written as DNA, the CDR3 is TGCAGCGTGGGACCACCATACGAGCAGTACTTC. It is translated as CSVGPPYEQYF.

In its sample, this clonotype was seen a few times. This chain links TRBV24-1 with TRBJ2-5; TRBD2 matches at 13 bases. The CDR3 has 19 residues. V shed 4 bases, J shed 2 bases, and the junction held 12 bases outside the gene matches. Germline CDR1 KGHDR, CDR2 SFDVKD. CDR3 region: CATSDPILTSGRAQETQYF. DNA of the CDR3: TGTGCCACCAGTGACCCTATCCTAACTAGCGGGAGGGCACAAGAGACCCAGTACTTC.

This chain uses TRBV5-6 with TRBJ1-4, with D perhaps TRBD1 (6 bases). Germline CDR1 and CDR2: SGHDT and YYEEEE. This CDR3 spans 15 amino acids. The ends were cut back, 4 bases at V and 2 bases at J, with 12 bases in the middle. The DNA of the CDR3 is TGTGCCAGCAGCCTACGGAGGGGGACTAATGAAAAACTGTTTTTT. Its protein is CASSLRRGTNEKLFF.

The chain couples TRBV3-1 to TRBJ1-4; D ambiguous. Germline CDR1 and CDR2: LGHDT and YNNKEL (reference sequence). Trimming pared 8 bases from V and 8 bases from J, leaving 15 bases between. The CDR3 is made up of 13 amino acids. The CDR3 nucleotides are TGTGCCAGCTGGGCCGGGCTAGGGGAAAAACTGTTTTTT. Translating it yields CASWAGLGEKLFF.

The table lists this clonotype with a few counts. This chain uses TRBV12-3 or TRBV12-4 with TRBJ2-1; a possible D gene is TRBD2 (10 bases). The CDR3 consists of 17 residues. The V end lost 6 bases, the J end lost 9 bases, and 27 bases lay between the germline ends. CDR3 DNA sequence: TGTGCCAGCAGCGGGACAGGGAAACTACTAGCGGGAAGTGAGCAGTTCTTC. Protein product: CASSGTGKLLAGSEQFF.

The rearrangement uses TRBV20-1 and TRBJ2-2, with 7 bases identical to TRBD2. V trimming: 3 bases; J trimming: 3 bases; junction bases outside the gene matches: 4. This CDR3 spans 14 amino acids. The germline V gene encodes CDR1 DFQATT and CDR2 SNEGSKA (reference sequence). The CDR3 DNA reads TGCAGTGCTAGTGGACTAGTGTACACCGGGGAGCTGTTTTTT. This translates into CSASGLVYTGELFF.

This CDR3 reads CASSSVAGAGELFF. CDR3 nucleotide sequence: TGTGCCAGCAGTAGCGTGGCCGGGGCCGGGGAGCTGTTTTTT. The rearrangement links TRBV6-2 or TRBV6-3 to TRBJ2-2, with D possibly TRBD2 on 5 matching bases. V lost 5 bases and J lost 6, with 13 bases in between. CDR3 size: 14 residues. Germline V gene lookup returns CDR1 MNHEY and CDR2 SVGEGT.

The V gene is TRBV6-5, the J gene TRBJ2-3; TRBD2 agrees at 13 bases. Germline values: CDR1 MNHEY, CDR2 SVGAGI. The CDR3 sequence is 16 residues long. The V and J ends lost 2 bases and 2 bases, in that order; junction bases with no gene match: 1. The CDR3 region has the DNA TGTGCCAGCAGTTACGGACTAGCGGGAGACACAGATACGCAGTATTTT. Its translation: CASSYGLAGDTDTQYF.

The chain has TRBV20-1 and TRBJ2-1; the match to TRBD2 covers 11 bases. The CDR3 runs to 16 residues. The J segment lost 8 bases and the V segment lost 5 bases, leaving 14 bases of the junction unmatched. Germline assignment: CDR1 DFQATT and CDR2 SNEGSKA (reference sequence). In DNA, the CDR3 is TGCAGTGCTTATAGCCTCGGACTAGCGGGCAAGGATGAGCAGTTCTTC. Protein product: CSAYSLGLAGKDEQFF.

A note on this clonotype: This may be a read error: a much more frequent sequence differs by one nucleotide. The chain's CDR3 is CASSSPSRGASYSEQFF. In DNA, the CDR3 is TGTGCCAGCAGCTCTCCTAGCAGGGGGGCCTCCTACAGTGAGCAGTTCTTC. The V call is TRBV7-9, the J call TRBJ2-1; D is perhaps TRBD1 (7 bases). Germline-derived CDR1 and CDR2 are SEHNR and FQNEAQ (reference sequence). The CDR3 totals 17 residues.

Only a few counts were recorded for this clonotype. The rearrangement links TRBV20-1 to TRBJ2-3; the D call may be TRBD1 or TRBD2 (5 bases each). The V gene lost 3 bases and the J gene lost 0 bases, with 10 bases spanning the gap. The germline gives CDR1 DFQATT, CDR2 SNEGSKA (reference sequence). This CDR3 has 14 amino acids. The CDR3 region is CSASGAASTDTQYF. CDR3 nucleotide sequence: TGCAGTGCTAGCGGGGCTGCTAGCACAGATACGCAGTATTTT.

The chain combines TRBV9 with TRBJ1-5, with unresolved D. The V end lost 0 bases, the J end lost 0 bases, and 7 bases lay between the germline ends. The CDR3 spans 15 residues. Germline V gene data show CDR1 as SGDLS and CDR2 as YYNGEE. CDR3 sequence: CASSVASDSNQPQHF. The CDR3, as DNA: TGTGCCAGCAGCGTAGCGTCAGATAGCAATCAGCCCCAGCATTTT.

V usage is TRBV9 and J usage is TRBJ2-1; no clear D. V was shortened by 1 base and J by 7 bases, with 9 bases between the two germline ends. The CDR3 spans 13 residues. Germline CDR1 is SGDLS and CDR2 is YYNGEE. CDR3 residues: CASSVWGLNEQFF. DNA for the CDR3: TGTGCCAGCAGCGTATGGGGTCTTAATGAGCAGTTCTTC.

This clonotype was seen ten or more times. V is TRBV25-1 and J is TRBJ2-1; the match to TRBD2 covers 10 bases. With V trimmed by 9 bases and J by 10 bases, 9 bases remained unmatched. The CDR3 sequence is 13 residues long. Germline V lookup: CDR1 MGHDK, CDR2 SYGVNS. CDR3 nucleotides: TGTGCCAGTGAGTCCGGGACTAGCGTCGAGCAGTTCTTC. Residues: CASESGTSVEQFF.

This clonotype was seen many times. This chain links TRBV29-1 with TRBJ2-3; D perhaps matches TRBD1 (6 bases). Germline CDR1 and CDR2: SQVTM and ANQGSEA. V shed 5 bases and J shed 2 bases, with 8 bases lying between them. The CDR3 is 12 residues long. In nucleotides, the CDR3 is TGCAGCGTTAGGACAGACACAGATACGCAGTATTTT. Translating gives CSVRTDTDTQYF.

At least ten counts were recorded for this clonotype. The chain uses TRBV11-3 and TRBJ1-5; D may be TRBD1 (5 bases). Germline V lookup: CDR1 SGHNT, CDR2 YENEEA. Trimming took 5 bases from V and 3 from J, leaving 11 bases between them. This CDR3 has 14 amino acids. The DNA for the CDR3 is TGTGCCAGCAGCCAAGGACACGACAATCAGCCCCAGCATTTT. It encodes CASSQGHDNQPQHF. The full variable domain, its missing parts supplied by reference TRBV11-3 and TRBJ1-5, is EAGVVQSPRYKIIEKKQPVAFWCNPISGHNTLYWYLQNLGQGPELLIRYENEEAVDDSQLPKDRFSAERLKGVDSTLKIQPAELGDSAVYLCASSQGHDNQPQHFGDGTRLSIL.